This note documents a single T cell receptor (beta chain) sequence. The target antigen is unknown. Germline CDR1 is SGHTA and CDR2 is FQGNSA. V was clipped by 1 base and J by 1 base; unmatched bases: 7. The CDR3 runs to 18 residues. Next came a second PCR, run for about 7 to 12 cycles, which used a sample-barcoded 5' primer along with a J-beta primer mix. Every cDNA was tagged by a template-switch adaptor with 12 random nucleotides. TCRdb recomputed calls from the 5' RACE reads with MiXCR, one row per CDR3 protein. The sample contains 1.8 million or so distinct CDR3 sequences, about two fifths of which appear only once. The record originates from a study of blood T cells in healthy people across ages. General study results and limits: Naive CD4+ cells and diversity were both higher in long-lived donors than in aged donors.

It was ten milliliters of peripheral blood that were drawn from each donor. The authors extracted at least 6 micrograms of total RNA per sample. The chain is built from TRBV7-2 and TRBJ2-2; 9 bases line up with TRBD1. Material: blood. This TCR was recovered from a human donor in good health. The chain's CDR3 is CASSLEAPGQGNTGELFF. CDR3 nucleotide sequence: TGTGCCAGCAGCTTAGAGGCCCCGGGACAGGGGAACACCGGGGAGCTGTTTTTT.